The next 27 T cell receptor beta chains were all read from a single sample in a study of blood T cell repertoires in COVID-19. The table came from immunoSEQ multiplex PCR; TCRdb's copy has only in-frame clones and leaves some out. The repertoire includes 250,000 to 300,000 clones, approximately 86% of them detected once, and approximately 14% sits in the top ten. The sequenced sample was peripheral blood. These receptors were collected from a woman between 70 and 85 years old with COVID-19, enrolled during active disease.

This chain uses TRBV7-2 with TRBJ1-5; TRBD1 might be the D (5 bases). The CDR3 spans 14 residues. V lost 6 bases and J lost 4, with 13 bases in between. Per the germline V gene, CDR1 is SGHTA and CDR2 is FQGNSA. CDR3 amino acids: CASRLTGGNQPQHF. The CDR3 DNA follows: TGTGCCAGCAGACTCACCGGGGGGAATCAGCCCCAGCATTTT.

This chain links TRBV28 with TRBJ1-2; D might be TRBD1 (5 bases). The CDR3 spans 15 residues. The germline V gene has CDR1 MDHEN and CDR2 SYDVKM. Trimming took off 5 bases at V and 1 base at J, with 14 bases between the two ends. CDR3 nucleotide sequence: TGTGCCAGCAGTACAGTGTGGGGGGGTAACTATGGCTACACCTTC. Protein: CASSTVWGGNYGYTF.

The chain employs TRBV2 and TRBJ2-5, with 8 nucleotides matching TRBD2. Unmatched junction bases numbered 9, after V lost 7 bases and J lost 5 bases. This CDR3 spans 14 amino acids. The germline V gene encodes CDR1 SNHLY and CDR2 FYNNEI. The CDR3: CASTRGGARETQYF. CDR3 DNA sequence: TGTGCCAGCACCCGGGGGGGCGCGCGGGAGACCCAGTACTTC.

This chain links TRBV11-3 with TRBJ1-1; D unresolved. CDR1 and CDR2 (germline): SGHNT, YENEEA. The CDR3 covers 16 residues. Trimming cost V 5 bases and J 5 bases, with 21 bases left between them. The CDR3 sequence: CASSPSPGVSWTEAFF. CDR3 bases: TGTGCCAGCAGCCCTTCCCCCGGAGTTTCGTGGACTGAAGCTTTCTTT.

The chain carries TRBV19 and TRBJ1-5; 8 nucleotides match TRBD1. Per the germline V gene, CDR1 is LNHDA and CDR2 is SQIVND (reference sequence). The CDR3 length is 15 residues. The V and J ends lost 6 bases and 5 bases, in that order; junction bases with no gene match: 9. CDR3 DNA sequence: TGTGCCAGTAGAACCAGGGGGCAGGAAGATCAGCCCCAGCATTTT. Translation gives CASRTRGQEDQPQHF. Drawing the rest from reference TRBV19 and TRBJ1-5, the complete variable domain is DGGITQSPKYLFRKEGQNVTLSCEQNLNHDAMYWYRQDPGQGLRLIYYSQIVNDFQKGDIAEGYSVSREKKESFPLTVTSAQKNPTAFYLCASRTRGQEDQPQHFGDGTRLSIL.

The J gene is TRBJ2-3, the V gene TRBV6-5; 12 bases are a match to TRBD2. The CDR3 consists of 16 residues. Germline V CDR1 and CDR2: MNHEY, SVGAGI. Losses at the gene ends were 4 bases for V and 2 bases for J; bases not matched to a gene: 4. CDR3 in DNA: TGTGCCAGCAGTTCACTAGCGGGGGGTTACACAGATACGCAGTATTTT. It is translated as CASSSLAGGYTDTQYF.

This clone was observed once. The rearrangement links TRBV10-3 to TRBJ1-4; 8 bases match TRBD1. The CDR3 has 19 amino acids. Germline V gives CDR1 ENHRY, CDR2 SYGVKD. J lost 1 base, V lost 2 bases, and 12 bases had no gene match. CDR3 protein: CAISERAGRGLITNEKLFF. DNA of the CDR3: TGTGCCATCAGTGAGCGGGCGGGCAGGGGGCTGATAACTAATGAAAAACTGTTTTTT.

This chain joins TRBV7-7 and TRBJ2-7, with a weak D call TRBD1 (6 bases). Germline V gene lookup returns CDR1 SSHAT and CDR2 FNYEAQ (reference sequence). This CDR3 has 13 amino acids. The CDR3 spells CAVGDMSSYEQYF. As DNA, the CDR3 is TGTGCTGTAGGGGACATGAGCTCCTACGAGCAGTACTTC.

The chain combines TRBV15 with TRBJ1-2; no clear D gene. The V and J ends lost 0 bases and 6 bases respectively, with 20 bases between them. This CDR3 comprises 17 residues. Germline V gives CDR1 LNHNV, CDR2 YYDKDF (reference sequence). The CDR3 region has the DNA TGTGCCACCAGCAGAGATCTGAACAGCGGAGTAAAAAATGGCTACACCTTC. It is translated as CATSRDLNSGVKNGYTF. Combining the CDR3 with reference TRBV15 and TRBJ1-2 gives the whole variable domain DAMVIQNPRYQVTQFGKPVTLSCSQTLNHNVMYWYQQKSSQAPKLLFHYYDKDFNNEADTPDNFQSRRPNTSFCFLDIRSPGLGDTAMYLCATSRDLNSGVKNGYTFGSGTRLTVV.

This chain uses TRBV4-2 with TRBJ1-1; 10 nucleotides agree with TRBD1. Unmatched junction bases numbered 8, after V lost 2 bases and J lost 5 bases. This CDR3 spans 16 amino acids. Germline CDR1 and CDR2: LGHNA and YNFKEQ. Here the CDR3 reads CASSQPRQGAGTEAFF. DNA of the CDR3: TGTGCCAGCAGCCAACCCAGACAGGGGGCAGGAACTGAAGCTTTCTTT.

The chain joins TRBV27 to TRBJ2-1; 9 nucleotides line up with TRBD2. Germline V gene data show CDR1 as MNHEY and CDR2 as SMNVEV (reference sequence). The CDR3 totals 15 residues. With V trimmed by 2 bases and J by 6 bases, 5 bases remained unmatched. CDR3 nucleotide sequence: TGTGCCAGCAGTTTAGGGCGGGGGGGCTTCAATGAGCAGTTCTTC. It yields the protein CASSLGRGGFNEQFF.

The J gene is TRBJ1-1, the V gene TRBV13; maybe TRBD1 (5 bases). CDR3 size: 13 residues. CDR1 and CDR2 (germline): PRHDT, FYEKMQ (reference sequence). The V end lost 4 bases, the J end lost 4 bases, and 10 bases lay between the germline ends. As DNA, the CDR3 is TGTGCCAGCAGCTCGGAAAGGGGCACTGAAGCTTTCTTT. It encodes CASSSERGTEAFF. The full variable domain, with the rest looked up from reference TRBV13 and TRBJ1-1, is AAGVIQSPRHLIKEKRETATLKCYPIPRHDTVYWYQQGPGQDPQFLISFYEKMQSDKGSIPDRFSAQQFSDYHSELNMSSLELGDSALYFCASSSERGTEAFFGQGTRLTVV.

The chain has TRBV5-1 and TRBJ1-2; TRBD1 matches at 8 bases. Trimming at V came to 4 bases and at J to 0 bases, leaving 8 bases not matched to a gene. The germline CDR1 and CDR2 sequences are SGHRS and YFSETQ. The CDR3 runs to 16 residues. In DNA form, the CDR3 reads TGCGCCAGCAGCGTTCAAGTACAGGGGGCTAACTATGGCTACACCTTC. This encodes CASSVQVQGANYGYTF.

The V call is TRBV28, the J call TRBJ1-2, with 9 bases identical to TRBD1. The CDR3 has 15 amino acids. The germline V gene encodes CDR1 MDHEN and CDR2 SYDVKM. V dropped 7 bases and J dropped 3; count of bases not matched to a gene: 9. As DNA, the CDR3 is TGTGCCAGCAAAGGACAGGGGAGAATTGACTATGGCTACACCTTC. Protein: CASKGQGRIDYGYTF.

CDR3 in DNA: TGCGCCAGCAGCTCGGAGAGACAGGGGTTAGGCACTGAAGCTTTCTTT. Translation gives CASSSERQGLGTEAFF. V usage is TRBV5-1 and J usage is TRBJ1-1, with 8 bases identical to TRBD1. Trimming removed 3 bases from V and 4 bases from J; junction bases left unmatched: 11. The length of the CDR3 is 16 residues. Germline V CDR1 and CDR2: SGHRS, YFSETQ.

This clone was detected once. The chain is built from TRBV18 and TRBJ2-5; 11 bases line up with TRBD2. The junction had 5 bases not matched to a gene; V was cut back by 4 bases and J by 4 bases. Germline V lookup: CDR1 KGHSH, CDR2 LQKENI. The CDR3 is 15 amino acids. The CDR3 DNA sequence: TGTGCCAGCTCACTAGGGACTAGCGGATTAGAGACCCAGTACTTC. Translated, it gives CASSLGTSGLETQYF.

The V call is TRBV5-6, the J call TRBJ2-5; D might be TRBD1 (7 bases). Trimming cost V 4 bases and J 5 bases, with 18 bases left between them. This CDR3 spans 15 amino acids. Germline lookup yields CDR1 SGHDT and CDR2 YYEEEE. The CDR3 region has the DNA TGTGCCAGCAGCGGGGCTCAGGGGGGAAGGGAGACCCAGTACTTC. It is translated as CASSGAQGGRETQYF. Together with reference TRBV5-6 and TRBJ2-5, the CDR3 gives the full variable domain: DAGVTQSPTHLIKTRGQQVTLRCSPKSGHDTVSWYQQALGQGPQFIFQYYEEEERQRGNFPDRFSGHQFPNYSSELNVNALLLGDSALYLCASSGAQGGRETQYFGPGTRLLVL.

J is TRBJ1-5 and V is TRBV5-6; 7 nucleotides match TRBD1. The length of the CDR3 is 16 residues. Germline V lookup: CDR1 SGHDT, CDR2 YYEEEE. J was trimmed by 4 bases and V by 3 bases; bases with no gene match: 10. The chain's CDR3 is CASSSTDRNGNQPQHF. CDR3 coding DNA: TGTGCCAGCAGCTCCACGGACAGGAACGGGAATCAGCCCCAGCATTTT.

The CDR3 loop is CASSRTTGTGTTRSYGYTF. The CDR3 nucleotides are TGTGCCAGCAGCCGTACTACCGGGACAGGGACGACCAGGAGCTATGGCTACACCTTC. This chain joins TRBV11-2 and TRBJ1-2, with TRBD1 matching over 9 bases. Losses at the gene ends were 5 bases for V and 4 bases for J; bases not matched to a gene: 20. The CDR3 is made up of 19 amino acids. Germline V gene data show CDR1 as SGHAT and CDR2 as FQNNGV.

The V and J genes are TRBV2 and TRBJ1-2, with TRBD1 matching over 7 bases. The CDR3 loop spans 13 amino acids. Germline CDR1 and CDR2: SNHLY and FYNNEI. V trimming: 7 bases; J trimming: 2 bases; junction bases outside the gene matches: 4. CDR3 amino acids: CASMGTANYGYTF. CDR3 DNA sequence: TGTGCCAGCATGGGGACAGCCAACTATGGCTACACCTTC.

J is TRBJ2-5 and V is TRBV29-1; 11 positions agree with TRBD2. Unmatched junction bases numbered 0, after V lost 8 bases and J lost 4 bases. The germline CDR1 and CDR2 sequences are SQVTM and ANQGSEA. The CDR3 has 11 amino acids. CDR3 in DNA: TGCAGCACTAGCGGGGGAGAGACCCAGTACTTC. Encoded protein: CSTSGGETQYF.

The genes are TRBV4-1 and TRBJ1-2, with 9 bases fitting TRBD1. Germline CDR1 MGHRA, CDR2 YSYEKL. V dropped 1 base and J dropped 3; count of bases not matched to a gene: 6. This CDR3 spans 16 amino acids. DNA for the CDR3: TGCGCCAGCAGCCAAGTTGGGACAGGGAGGGACTATGGCTACACCTTC. Translation: CASSQVGTGRDYGYTF.

The chain is built from TRBV3-1 (or the pseudogene TRBV3-2) and TRBJ2-1; D ambiguous. The CDR3 runs 14 residues. V shed 1 base and J shed 11 bases, with 15 bases lying between them. The germline V gene encodes CDR1 LGHDT and CDR2 YNNKEL (reference sequence). This chain's CDR3 is CASSQAPTTEKQFF. Written as DNA, the CDR3 is TGTGCCAGCAGCCAAGCCCCTACTACTGAGAAGCAGTTCTTC.

The chain uses TRBV9 and TRBJ2-3; D is unclear. Germline-derived CDR1 and CDR2 are SGDLS and YYNGEE. The CDR3 spans 14 residues. V was pared by 0 bases and J by 8 bases, with 13 bases between. CDR3 sequence reads: CASSVVGEAVTQYF. In DNA form, the CDR3 reads TGTGCCAGCAGCGTAGTAGGCGAGGCCGTTACGCAGTATTTT.

The chain is built from TRBV2 and TRBJ2-7, with TRBD2 as a possible D gene (5 bases). Trimming took off 7 bases at V and 5 bases at J, with 18 bases between the two ends. Germline values: CDR1 SNHLY, CDR2 FYNNEI. This CDR3 spans 14 amino acids. CDR3 in DNA: TGTGCCAGCAACCTAGGACTTTTCAGCCACGAGCAGTACTTC. The encoded protein is CASNLGLFSHEQYF.

The CDR3 sequence is CASSIDHGAGANVLTF. The CDR3 coding sequence is TGTGCCAGTAGTATAGATCACGGGGCTGGGGCCAACGTCCTGACTTTC. The chain carries TRBV19 and TRBJ2-6, with D maybe TRBD2 (5 bases). This CDR3 contains 16 residues. The germline V gene encodes CDR1 LNHDA and CDR2 SQIVND (reference sequence). V lost 0 bases and J 2 bases, leaving 8 bases between the germline ends. The variable domain in full, completed from reference TRBV19 and TRBJ2-6, reads DGGITQSPKYLFRKEGQNVTLSCEQNLNHDAMYWYRQDPGQGLRLIYYSQIVNDFQKGDIAEGYSVSREKKESFPLTVTSAQKNPTAFYLCASSIDHGAGANVLTFGAGSRLTVL.

J is TRBJ2-3 and V is TRBV5-6, with 7 bases identical to TRBD2. CDR3 length: 16 residues. Germline lookup yields CDR1 SGHDT and CDR2 YYEEEE. Trimming took 4 bases from V and 6 from J; bases not matched to a gene: 14. The chain's CDR3 is CASSRGTIVLRDTQYF. Written as DNA, the CDR3 is TGTGCCAGCAGCCGGGGGACTATCGTCCTGAGGGATACGCAGTATTTT.